The 16 T cell receptor beta chains below come from one sample, sequenced in a study of CD8 T cell repertoires and HIV-1 epitope variants. Only in-frame clones appear in the TCRdb table, and some are missing; sequencing was by immunoSEQ multiplex PCR. The sample includes roughly 3,000 clones, approximately 70% of them seen just once. No cognate antigen is known for these TCRs. Sequencing used cultured CD8+ T cells derived from PBMCs. The receptors shown here come from a male donor with HIV.

This clone was recorded only once. As DNA, the CDR3 is TGCGCCAGCAGCTTGGCGGGGACGGACGGCTACACCTTC. Protein product: CASSLAGTDGYTF. This chain joins TRBV5-1 and TRBJ1-2, with D possibly being TRBD1 (5 bases). The CDR3 sequence is 13 residues long. V was cut by 0 bases and J by 8 bases, with 11 bases left in between. Germline CDR1 is SGHRS and CDR2 is YFSETQ.

The chain employs TRBV9 and TRBJ1-4, with 8 nucleotides matching TRBD1. The V gene's germline CDR1 is SGDLS and CDR2 YYNGEE. J gave up 8 bases and V 3 bases, and 9 bases lay outside the gene matches. The CDR3 covers 15 residues. The CDR3 loop is CASSAGQGLGEKLFF. The CDR3 region has the DNA TGTGCCAGCAGCGCCGGACAGGGATTAGGGGAAAAACTGTTTTTT.

The V and J genes are TRBV7-9 and TRBJ1-5; 10 positions match TRBD1. The trim removed 5 bases at V and 5 bases at J, leaving 3 bases unmatched. Germline V gene data show CDR1 as SEHNR and CDR2 as FQNEAQ (reference sequence). The CDR3 covers 14 residues. This CDR3 is CASSPGTGDQPQHF. CDR3 DNA sequence: TGTGCCAGCAGCCCCGGGACAGGGGATCAGCCCCAGCATTTT.

The chain is built from TRBV5-1 and TRBJ2-3; no firm D call. The V gene's germline CDR1 is SGHRS and CDR2 YFSETQ. The CDR3 covers 14 residues. Trimming pared 5 bases from V and 5 bases from J, leaving 15 bases between. This chain's CDR3 is CASSTVPAQDTQYF. The CDR3 nucleotides are TGCGCCAGCAGTACTGTCCCCGCCCAAGATACGCAGTATTTT. Full variable domain (rest looked up from reference TRBV5-1 and TRBJ2-3): KAGVTQTPRYLIKTRGQQVTLSCSPISGHRSVSWYQQTPGQGLQFLFEYFSETQRNKGNFPGRFSGRQFSNSRSEMNVSTLELGDSALYLCASSTVPAQDTQYFGPGTRLTVL.

This clone was seen a handful of times. The chain is built from TRBV6-5 and TRBJ2-7, with D unclear. Germline-derived CDR1 and CDR2 are MNHEY and SVGAGI. The V end lost 4 bases, the J end lost 4 bases, and 5 bases lay between the germline ends. This CDR3 spans 11 amino acids. The CDR3 is CASSFDYEQYF. The CDR3 DNA reads as TGTGCCAGCAGTTTCGATTACGAGCAGTACTTC.

The V and J genes are TRBV19 and TRBJ1-3, with 7 nucleotides matching TRBD1. The germline gives CDR1 LNHDA, CDR2 SQIVND (reference sequence). J lost 0 bases, V lost 4 bases, and 3 bases had no gene match. The CDR3 is made up of 15 amino acids. The CDR3 coding sequence is TGTGCCAGTAGTACGGGACAGCTCTCTGGAAACACCATATATTTT. Protein: CASSTGQLSGNTIYF.

J is TRBJ2-1 and V is TRBV28; TRBD1 or TRBD2 may be the D gene (6 bases each). V lost 4 bases and J lost 7, with 14 bases in between. Germline CDR1 MDHEN, CDR2 SYDVKM. There are 14 residues in the CDR3. The CDR3 nucleotides are TGTGCCAGCAGTTCCCTAGGGGGGCTGAATGAGCAGTTCTTC. As protein: CASSSLGGLNEQFF.

The chain carries TRBV9 and TRBJ2-7; 8 bases are shared with TRBD2. The CDR3 is made up of 15 amino acids. With 3 bases clipped from V and 5 bases from J, the junction kept 10 bases outside the gene matches. The germline CDR1 and CDR2 sequences are SGDLS and YYNGEE. CDR3 loop: CASSAAPGGQHEQYF. The CDR3 nucleotides read TGTGCCAGCAGCGCTGCCCCGGGAGGGCAACACGAGCAGTACTTC.

This clone was seen a few times. V is TRBV28 and J is TRBJ2-7; the D is unclear. Germline assignment: CDR1 MDHEN and CDR2 SYDVKM. Between the trimmed V and J ends, which lost 3 bases and 2 bases, there was a span of 29 bases. The CDR3 runs to 20 residues. CDR3 sequence reads: CASSFPPPSPNTPTTYEQYF. CDR3 sequence (DNA): TGTGCCAGCAGTTTCCCCCCCCCTAGTCCCAATACACCTACCACCTACGAGCAGTACTTC. Complete variable domain (other parts from reference TRBV28 and TRBJ2-7): DVKVTQSSRYLVKRTGEKVFLECVQDMDHENMFWYRQDPGLGLRLIYFSYDVKMKEKGDIPEGYSVSREKKERFSLILESASTNQTSMYLCASSFPPPSPNTPTTYEQYFGPGTRLTVT.

This chain uses TRBV5-4 with TRBJ2-3, with 7 bases fitting TRBD1. Looked up from germline, CDR1 is SGHNT and CDR2 is YYREEE (reference sequence). Losses at the gene ends were 0 bases for V and 2 bases for J; bases not matched to a gene: 3. The length of the CDR3 is 15 residues. CDR3 DNA sequence: TGTGCCAGCAGCTTGGCGAGGGGGCCCACAGATACGCAGTATTTT. It specifies CASSLARGPTDTQYF.

The chain has TRBV30 and TRBJ2-2, with unresolved D. Germline CDR1 GTSNPN, CDR2 SVGIG (reference sequence). Trimming cost V 2 bases and J 8 bases, with 6 bases left between them. This CDR3 has 11 residues. CDR3 DNA sequence: TGTGCCTGGAGTCCCACAGGGGAGCTGTTTTTT. This codes for CAWSPTGELFF.

Only one count was recorded for this clone. V is TRBV7-8 and J is TRBJ2-7, with D perhaps given as TRBD1 or TRBD2 (5 bases each). The V end was cut by 6 bases, the J end by 3 bases, with 21 bases between. Germline CDR1 SGHVS, CDR2 FQNEAQ. The length of the CDR3 is 16 residues. CDR3 bases: TGTGCCAGCAGAACCAAAGAGGGCAGGGTCGGCTACGAGCAGTACTTC. Translated, it gives CASRTKEGRVGYEQYF.

This clone showed up just a few times. CDR3 amino acids: CASSLDKFSNQPQHF. The CDR3 bases are TGTGCCAGCAGCCTGGACAAGTTTAGCAATCAGCCCCAGCATTTT. This rearrangement joins TRBV7-8 to TRBJ1-5; D is perhaps TRBD1 (5 bases). V lost 5 bases, J lost 0 bases, and 11 bases lay in between. The germline CDR1 and CDR2 sequences are SGHVS and FQNEAQ. The CDR3 loop spans 15 amino acids.

The chain recombines TRBV6-5 with TRBJ2-3; the D is unclear. This CDR3 has 13 residues. The germline V gene has CDR1 MNHEY and CDR2 SVGAGI. V was shortened by 5 bases and J by 2 bases, with 8 bases between the two germline ends. CDR3 residues: CASSSPITDTQYF. The CDR3 coding sequence is TGTGCCAGCAGTAGCCCTATCACAGATACGCAGTATTTT.

The chain couples TRBV27 to TRBJ2-1, with a tentative D call TRBD2 (6 bases). The CDR3 is made up of 16 amino acids. Germline assignment: CDR1 MNHEY and CDR2 SMNVEV (reference sequence). Trimming took off 7 bases at V and 0 bases at J, with 16 bases between the two ends. CDR3 protein: CASMGGSWSSYNEQFF. CDR3 sequence (DNA): TGTGCCAGCATGGGAGGTAGCTGGAGCTCCTACAATGAGCAGTTCTTC.

The chain's CDR3 is CASSITPGGNYGYTF. The CDR3 DNA is TGTGCCAGCAGCATCACACCAGGGGGAAACTATGGCTACACCTTC. V is TRBV7-9 and J is TRBJ1-2, with 7 bases aligning to TRBD1. V shed 5 bases, J shed 2 bases, and the junction held 8 bases outside the gene matches. Germline V gene lookup returns CDR1 SEHNR and CDR2 FQNEAQ (reference sequence). The CDR3 has 15 amino acids.